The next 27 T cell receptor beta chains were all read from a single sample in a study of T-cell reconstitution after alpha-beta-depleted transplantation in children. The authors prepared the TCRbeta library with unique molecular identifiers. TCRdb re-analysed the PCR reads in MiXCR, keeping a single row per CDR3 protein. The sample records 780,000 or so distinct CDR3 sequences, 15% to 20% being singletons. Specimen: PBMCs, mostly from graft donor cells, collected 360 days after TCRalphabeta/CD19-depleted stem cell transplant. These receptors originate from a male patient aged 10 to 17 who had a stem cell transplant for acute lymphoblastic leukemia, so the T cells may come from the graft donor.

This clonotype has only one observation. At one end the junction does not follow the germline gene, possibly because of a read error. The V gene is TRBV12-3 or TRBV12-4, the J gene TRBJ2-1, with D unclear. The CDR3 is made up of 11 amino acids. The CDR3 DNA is TGTGCCAGCACTTTAGGCTATCGGCAGTTCTTC. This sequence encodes CASTLGYRQFF.

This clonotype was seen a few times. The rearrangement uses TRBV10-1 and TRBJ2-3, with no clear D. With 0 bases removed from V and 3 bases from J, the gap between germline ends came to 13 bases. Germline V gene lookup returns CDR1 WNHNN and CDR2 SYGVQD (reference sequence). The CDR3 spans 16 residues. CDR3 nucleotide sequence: TGCGCCAGCAGTGAGTCTGAGACCCGGAGAACAGATACGCAGTATTTT. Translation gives CASSESETRRTDTQYF.

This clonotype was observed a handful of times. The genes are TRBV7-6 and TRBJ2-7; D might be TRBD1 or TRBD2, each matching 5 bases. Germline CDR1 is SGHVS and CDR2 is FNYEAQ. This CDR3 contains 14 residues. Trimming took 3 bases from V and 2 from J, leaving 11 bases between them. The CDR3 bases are TGTGCCAGCAGCTTTACCCAGGGACCCTACGAGCAGTACTTC. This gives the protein CASSFTQGPYEQYF.

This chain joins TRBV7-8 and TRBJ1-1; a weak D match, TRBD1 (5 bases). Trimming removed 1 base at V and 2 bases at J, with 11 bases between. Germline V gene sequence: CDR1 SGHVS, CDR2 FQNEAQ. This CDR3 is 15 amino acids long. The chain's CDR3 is CASSLVGDGNTEAFF. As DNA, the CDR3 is TGTGCCAGCAGCTTAGTCGGGGACGGTAACACTGAAGCTTTCTTT.

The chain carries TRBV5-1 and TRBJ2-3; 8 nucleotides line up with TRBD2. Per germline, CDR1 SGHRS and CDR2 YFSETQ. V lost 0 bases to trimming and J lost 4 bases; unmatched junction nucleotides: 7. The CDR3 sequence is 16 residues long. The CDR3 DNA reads TGCGCCAGCAGCTTGGCCGGCGGGAGGAAGGCAGATACGCAGTATTTT. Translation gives CASSLAGGRKADTQYF.

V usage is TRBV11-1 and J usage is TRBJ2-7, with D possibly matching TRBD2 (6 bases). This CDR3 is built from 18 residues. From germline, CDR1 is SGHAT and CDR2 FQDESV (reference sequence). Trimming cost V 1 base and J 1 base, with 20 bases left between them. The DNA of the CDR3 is TGTGCCAGCAGCTTAGGACAATCTTCTGGGAGGACATCCTACGAGCAGTACTTC. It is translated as CASSLGQSSGRTSYEQYF.

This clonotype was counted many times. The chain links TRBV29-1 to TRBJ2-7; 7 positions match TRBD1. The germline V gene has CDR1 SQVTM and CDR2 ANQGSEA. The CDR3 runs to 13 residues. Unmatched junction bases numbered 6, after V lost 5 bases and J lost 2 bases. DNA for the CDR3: TGCAGCGTTAGTTGGGACAGCGCCTACGAGCAGTACTTC. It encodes CSVSWDSAYEQYF.

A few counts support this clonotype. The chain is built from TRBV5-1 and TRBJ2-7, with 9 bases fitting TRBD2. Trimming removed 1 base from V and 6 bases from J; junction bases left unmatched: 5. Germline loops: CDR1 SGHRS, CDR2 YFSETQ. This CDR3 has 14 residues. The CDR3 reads CASSLFSGSSEQYF. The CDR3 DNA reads TGCGCCAGCAGCTTGTTTAGCGGGAGTTCCGAGCAGTACTTC.

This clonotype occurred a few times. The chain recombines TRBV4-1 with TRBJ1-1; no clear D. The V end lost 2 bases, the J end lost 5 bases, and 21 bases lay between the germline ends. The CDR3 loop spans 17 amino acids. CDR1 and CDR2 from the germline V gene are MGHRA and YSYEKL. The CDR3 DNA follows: TGCGCCAGCAGCCAACTCCCGGGTCCCATGGTGATTACTGAAGCTTTCTTT. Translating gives CASSQLPGPMVITEAFF.

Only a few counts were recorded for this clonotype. The CDR3 region has the DNA TGTGCCAGCAGTGACAGGTGGGACAATGAGCAGTTCTTC. Translated: CASSDRWDNEQFF. The chain uses TRBV12-3 or TRBV12-4 and TRBJ2-1, with D possibly TRBD1 on 6 matching bases. This CDR3 has 13 residues. V was clipped by 5 bases and J by 5 bases, with 10 bases between them.

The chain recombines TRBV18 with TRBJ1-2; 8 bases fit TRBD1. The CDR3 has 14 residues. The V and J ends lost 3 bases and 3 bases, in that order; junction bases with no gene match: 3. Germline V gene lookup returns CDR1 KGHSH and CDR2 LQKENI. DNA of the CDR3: TGTGCCAGCTCACCGACAGGGGAATACTATGGCTACACCTTC. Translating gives CASSPTGEYYGYTF.

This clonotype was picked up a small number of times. CDR3 region: CASRVGGAQETQYF. CDR3 bases: TGTGCCAGCAGAGTCGGCGGGGCCCAAGAGACCCAGTACTTC. This sequence joins TRBV7-9 and TRBJ2-5; D is possibly TRBD2 (6 bases). Trimming stripped 6 bases from V and 1 base from J, with 12 bases between. The CDR3 loop spans 14 amino acids. From germline, CDR1 is SEHNR and CDR2 FQNEAQ (reference sequence).

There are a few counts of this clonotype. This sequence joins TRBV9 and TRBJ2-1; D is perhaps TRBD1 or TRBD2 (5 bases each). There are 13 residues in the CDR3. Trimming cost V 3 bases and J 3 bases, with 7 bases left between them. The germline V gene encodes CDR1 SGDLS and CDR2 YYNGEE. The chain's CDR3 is CASSGGFYNEQFF. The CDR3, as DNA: TGTGCCAGCAGCGGGGGGTTCTACAATGAGCAGTTCTTC.

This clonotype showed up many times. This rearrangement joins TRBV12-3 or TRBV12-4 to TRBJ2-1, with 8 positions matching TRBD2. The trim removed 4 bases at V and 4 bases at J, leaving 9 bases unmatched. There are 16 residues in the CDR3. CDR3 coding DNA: TGTGCCAGCAGTTCCGAACCCGGGACTAGTTACAATGAGCAGTTCTTC. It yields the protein CASSSEPGTSYNEQFF.

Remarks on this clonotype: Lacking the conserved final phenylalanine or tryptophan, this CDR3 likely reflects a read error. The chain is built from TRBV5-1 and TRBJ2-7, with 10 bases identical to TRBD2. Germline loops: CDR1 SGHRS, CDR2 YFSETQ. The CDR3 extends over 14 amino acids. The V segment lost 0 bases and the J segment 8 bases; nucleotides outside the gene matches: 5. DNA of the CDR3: TGCGCCAGCAGCTTGGGGACTAGCGGCCCCCAGCAGTACCTC. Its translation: CASSLGTSGPQQYL.

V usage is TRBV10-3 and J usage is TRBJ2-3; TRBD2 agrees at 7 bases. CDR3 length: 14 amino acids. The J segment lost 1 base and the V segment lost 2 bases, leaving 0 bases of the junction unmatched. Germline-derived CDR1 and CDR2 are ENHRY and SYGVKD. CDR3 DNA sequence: TGTGCCATCAGTGAGACTAGCGGCACAGATACGCAGTATTTT. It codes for CAISETSGTDTQYF.

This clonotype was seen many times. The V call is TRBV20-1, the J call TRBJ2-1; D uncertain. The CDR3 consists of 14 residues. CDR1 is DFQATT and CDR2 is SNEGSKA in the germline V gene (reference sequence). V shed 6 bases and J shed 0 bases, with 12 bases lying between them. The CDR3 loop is CSATTLFSYNEQFF. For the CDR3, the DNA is TGCAGTGCCACAACCCTATTCTCCTACAATGAGCAGTTCTTC.

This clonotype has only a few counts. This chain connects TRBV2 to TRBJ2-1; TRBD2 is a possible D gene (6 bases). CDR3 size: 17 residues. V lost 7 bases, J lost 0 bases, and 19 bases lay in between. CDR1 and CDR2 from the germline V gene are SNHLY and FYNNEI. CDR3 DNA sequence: TGTGCCAGCACCCTACTTGCGGGGCAGAGCTCCTACAATGAGCAGTTCTTC. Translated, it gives CASTLLAGQSSYNEQFF.

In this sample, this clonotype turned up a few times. The CDR3 nucleotides are TGCGCCAGCAGCCAAGTGGTCAAGCGGGGCCCCTACAATGAGCAGTTCTTC. Protein product: CASSQVVKRGPYNEQFF. The chain has TRBV4-1 and TRBJ2-1; 7 nucleotides agree with TRBD2. CDR3 length: 17 residues. Germline assignment: CDR1 MGHRA and CDR2 YSYEKL. Trimming took 1 base from V and 2 from J; bases not matched to a gene: 8.

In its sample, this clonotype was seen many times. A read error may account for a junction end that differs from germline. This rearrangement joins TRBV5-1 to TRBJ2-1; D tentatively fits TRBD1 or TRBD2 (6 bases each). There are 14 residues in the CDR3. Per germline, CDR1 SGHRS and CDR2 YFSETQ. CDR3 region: CASSLGGLYNEQFF. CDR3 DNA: TGTGCCAGCAGCTTAGGGGGGTTATACAATGAGCAGTTCTTC.

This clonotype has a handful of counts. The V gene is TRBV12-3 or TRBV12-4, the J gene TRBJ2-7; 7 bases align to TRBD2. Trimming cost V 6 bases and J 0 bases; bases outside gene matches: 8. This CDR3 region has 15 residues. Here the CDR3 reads CASRYGTISSYEQYF. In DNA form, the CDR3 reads TGTGCCAGCAGATACGGGACTATCAGCTCCTACGAGCAGTACTTC.

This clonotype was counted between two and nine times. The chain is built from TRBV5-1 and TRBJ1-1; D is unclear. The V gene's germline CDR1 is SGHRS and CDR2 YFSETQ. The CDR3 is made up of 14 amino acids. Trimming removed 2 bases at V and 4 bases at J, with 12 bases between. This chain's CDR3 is CASSLSLGRTEAFF. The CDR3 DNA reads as TGCGCCAGCAGCTTAAGTCTAGGGCGCACTGAAGCTTTCTTT.

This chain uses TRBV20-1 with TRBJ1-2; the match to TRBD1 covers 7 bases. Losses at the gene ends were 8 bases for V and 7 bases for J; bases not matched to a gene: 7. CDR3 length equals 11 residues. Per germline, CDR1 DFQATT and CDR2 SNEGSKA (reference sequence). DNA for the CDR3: TGCAGTACAGGGGCGGGGAGTGGCTACACCTTC. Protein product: CSTGAGSGYTF.

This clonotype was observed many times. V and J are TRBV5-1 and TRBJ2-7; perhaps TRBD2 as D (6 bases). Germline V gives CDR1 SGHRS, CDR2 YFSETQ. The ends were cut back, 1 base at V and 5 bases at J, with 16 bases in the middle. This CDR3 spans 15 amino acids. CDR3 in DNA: TGCGCCAGCAGCTTGACTGTGACTAGAATCGACGAGCAGTACTTC. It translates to CASSLTVTRIDEQYF.

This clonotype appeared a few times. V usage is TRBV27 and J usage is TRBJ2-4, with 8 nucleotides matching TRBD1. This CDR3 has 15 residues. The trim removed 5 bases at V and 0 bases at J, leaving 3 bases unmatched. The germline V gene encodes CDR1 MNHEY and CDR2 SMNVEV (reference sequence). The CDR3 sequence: CASSIRGQAKNIQYF. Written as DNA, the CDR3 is TGTGCCAGCAGTATCAGGGGGCAAGCCAAAAACATTCAGTACTTC.

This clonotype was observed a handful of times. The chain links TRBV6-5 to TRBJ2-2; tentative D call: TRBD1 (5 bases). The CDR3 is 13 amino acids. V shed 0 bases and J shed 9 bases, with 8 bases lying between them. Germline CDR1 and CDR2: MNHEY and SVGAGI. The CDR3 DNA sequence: TGTGCCAGCAGTTACTCAAGGGGAAGGGAGCTGTTTTTT. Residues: CASSYSRGRELFF.

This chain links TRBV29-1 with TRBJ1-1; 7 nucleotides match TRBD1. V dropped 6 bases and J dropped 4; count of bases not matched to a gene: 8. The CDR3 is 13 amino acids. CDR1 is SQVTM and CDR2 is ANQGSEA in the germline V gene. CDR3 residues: CSVLQRQGTEAFF. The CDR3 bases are TGCAGCGTGCTCCAGCGACAGGGCACTGAAGCTTTCTTT. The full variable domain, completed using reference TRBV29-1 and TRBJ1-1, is SAVISQKPSRDICQRGTSLTIQCQVDSQVTMMFWYRQQPGQSLTLIATANQGSEATYESGFVIDKFPISRPNLTFSTLTVSNMSPEDSSIYLCSVLQRQGTEAFFGQGTRLTVV.